Listed below are T cell receptor beta chains from one sample, sequenced in a study of response to subunit inactivated influenza vaccine. Using its own MiXCR run on the RT-PCR reads, TCRdb lists one record per CDR3 protein. The table has 500,000 or so distinct CDR3 sequences, more than 15% seen once. Sequencing used CD4+ T cells sorted from PBMCs, obtained around 25 months after vaccination. These receptors came from a man aged 45 to 75 who received an inactivated influenza vaccine. CDR3s include the opening cysteine and the closing phenylalanine or tryptophan. A D gene is named only where the DNA matches it firmly. Only part of the rows carry a size: once, few, many, or a class if the clone is expanded.

abundance: NA; j_gene: TRBJ2-1; v_gene: TRBV12-3/TRBV12-4; d_gene: NA; CDR3aa: CASSFGKSGYNEQFF; CDR3nt: TGTGCCAGCAGTTTTGGGAAGAGCGGTTACAATGAGCAGTTCTTC
abundance: NA; j_gene: TRBJ1-5; v_gene: TRBV12-3/TRBV12-4; d_gene: NA; CDR3aa: CASSFGRTQHF; CDR3nt: TGTGCCAGCAGTTTTGGTAGGACCCAGCATTTT
abundance: NA; j_gene: TRBJ2-1; v_gene: TRBV7-9; d_gene: NA; CDR3aa: CASSQWTSNEQFF; CDR3nt: TGTGCCAGCAGCCAGTGGACGAGCAATGAGCAGTTCTTC
abundance: many; j_gene: TRBJ2-7; v_gene: TRBV28; d_gene: NA; CDR3aa: CASGGGYEQYF; CDR3nt: TGTGCCAGCGGGGGAGGATACGAGCAGTACTTC
abundance: NA; j_gene: TRBJ2-3; v_gene: TRBV7-9; d_gene: NA; CDR3aa: CASTNGGGSRVDTQYF; CDR3nt: TGTGCCAGCACTAACGGAGGGGGGAGCCGGGTAGATACGCAGTATTTT
abundance: NA; j_gene: TRBJ2-1; v_gene: TRBV5-5; d_gene: NA; CDR3aa: CASSVGVGAGEQFF; CDR3nt: TGTGCCAGCAGCGTTGGTGTAGGGGCAGGGGAGCAGTTCTTC
abundance: NA; j_gene: TRBJ2-5; v_gene: TRBV28; d_gene: NA; CDR3aa: CASSLREPGTQYF; CDR3nt: TGTGCCAGCAGTCTCCGGGAGCCCGGGACCCAGTACTTC
abundance: NA; j_gene: TRBJ2-3; v_gene: TRBV5-1; d_gene: TRBD2; CDR3aa: CASSLTLAGTTDTQYF; CDR3nt: TGCGCCAGCAGCTTGACCTTAGCGGGGACCACAGATACGCAGTATTTT
abundance: NA; j_gene: TRBJ2-3; v_gene: TRBV5-4; d_gene: NA; CDR3aa: CASSFQVGDPDTQYF; CDR3nt: TGTGCCAGCAGCTTCCAGGTCGGGGATCCAGATACGCAGTATTTT
abundance: NA; j_gene: TRBJ2-7; v_gene: TRBV6-5; d_gene: TRBD2; CDR3aa: CASSYSPPTTSSPYEQYF; CDR3nt: TGTGCCAGCAGTTACTCACCGCCGACGACTAGCAGTCCCTACGAGCAGTACTTC
abundance: few; j_gene: TRBJ1-2; v_gene: TRBV2; d_gene: TRBD1; CDR3aa: CASNLRTGGHGYTF; CDR3nt: TGTGCCAGTAACCTTAGGACAGGGGGCCATGGCTACACCTTC
abundance: few; j_gene: TRBJ2-6; v_gene: TRBV20-1; d_gene: NA; CDR3aa: CSARDMGVPGANVLTF; CDR3nt: TGCAGTGCTAGAGATATGGGGGTCCCTGGGGCCAACGTCCTGACTTTC
abundance: few; j_gene: TRBJ2-3; v_gene: TRBV4-3; d_gene: NA; CDR3aa: CASSQGAIPGDDTQYF; CDR3nt: TGCGCCAGCAGCCAAGGAGCTATACCGGGGGACGATACGCAGTATTTT
abundance: NA; j_gene: TRBJ2-1; v_gene: TRBV12-3/TRBV12-4; d_gene: NA; CDR3aa: CASSFTSGLDEQFF; CDR3nt: TGTGCCAGCAGTTTTACTAGTGGGCTCGATGAGCAGTTCTTC
abundance: few; j_gene: TRBJ1-6; v_gene: TRBV20-1; d_gene: TRBD1; CDR3aa: CSATGTGSSYNSPLHF; CDR3nt: TGCAGTGCTACCGGGACAGGGAGCTCCTATAATTCACCCCTCCACTTT
abundance: few; j_gene: TRBJ2-5; v_gene: TRBV3-1; d_gene: NA; CDR3aa: CASRILARETQYF; CDR3nt: TGTGCCAGCAGAATACTAGCCCGAGAGACCCAGTACTTC
abundance: NA; j_gene: TRBJ2-4; v_gene: TRBV20-1; d_gene: NA; CDR3aa: CSADEPRDLKNIQYF; CDR3nt: TGCAGTGCCGATGAGCCCCGGGACCTTAAAAACATTCAGTACTTC